A single sample gave rise to the 18 T cell receptor beta chains below, sequenced in a study of blood T cell repertoires in COVID-19. Using immunoSEQ multiplex PCR, the repertoire was profiled, and TCRdb retains in-frame clones only, with some absent. The repertoire includes fewer than 350,000 clones, roughly 91% of them detected once, and 2% to 2.5% sits in the top ten. The specimen was PBMCs or T cells enriched from blood (not recorded which). The receptor source for this set is a woman aged 40 to 49 with acute COVID-19.

The chain employs TRBV6-2 or TRBV6-3 and TRBJ1-1; D gene unclear. Trimming removed 4 bases at V and 4 bases at J, with 13 bases between. The CDR3 spans 14 residues. The germline gives CDR1 MNHEY, CDR2 SVGEGT. CDR3 sequence: CASSSLRPGTEAFF. CDR3 nucleotide sequence: TGTGCCAGCAGTTCCCTACGGCCGGGCACTGAAGCTTTCTTT.

This chain joins TRBV7-2 and TRBJ2-7; D is undetermined. V shed 5 bases and J shed 0 bases, with 8 bases lying between them. The CDR3 totals 13 residues. CDR1 and CDR2 from the germline V gene are SGHTA and FQGNSA. The CDR3 nucleotides read TGTGCCAGCAGCCTGACTCACTCCTACGAGCAGTACTTC. Translation: CASSLTHSYEQYF.

In its sample, this clone was seen many times. The rearrangement uses TRBV6-2 or TRBV6-3 and TRBJ2-1; 13 nucleotides align to TRBD2. Trimming removed 0 bases from V and 3 bases from J; junction bases left unmatched: 2. Germline CDR1 and CDR2: MNHEY and SVGEGT. The CDR3 extends over 17 amino acids. For the CDR3, the DNA is TGTGCCAGCAGTTACTCAGGGACTAGCGGGATCTACAATGAGCAGTTCTTC. Translated, it gives CASSYSGTSGIYNEQFF.

The rearrangement links TRBV27 to TRBJ2-3; 7 nucleotides line up with TRBD2. This CDR3 region has 13 residues. The V gene's germline CDR1 is MNHEY and CDR2 SMNVEV (reference sequence). V lost 11 bases and J lost 2; bases outside the gene matches: 7. In nucleotides, the CDR3 is TGTGCCGGTCGGACTAGACTCACAGATACGCAGTATTTT. Its translation is CAGRTRLTDTQYF.

The gene calls are TRBV28 and TRBJ2-7, with 9 bases matching TRBD2. This CDR3 spans 14 amino acids. The trim removed 5 bases at V and 2 bases at J, leaving 4 bases unmatched. CDR1 is MDHEN, CDR2 SYDVKM, per germline. CDR3 region: CASSRSGGAYEQYF. CDR3 DNA sequence: TGTGCCAGCAGTCGTAGCGGGGGAGCCTACGAGCAGTACTTC.

This chain connects TRBV7-2 to TRBJ2-7; TRBD2 matches 16 bases. J gave up 3 bases and V 5 bases, and 10 bases lay outside the gene matches. This CDR3 region has 18 residues. Germline V gene sequence: CDR1 SGHTA, CDR2 FQGNSA. CDR3 protein: CASSKGGLAGGNFYEQYF. CDR3 DNA sequence: TGTGCCAGCAGCAAAGGGGGACTAGCGGGAGGGAATTTCTACGAGCAGTACTTC.

The chain uses TRBV5-8 and TRBJ1-2; D may be TRBD1 (5 bases). The germline V gene encodes CDR1 SGHTS and CDR2 YDEGEE. The CDR3 runs 16 residues. Trimming cost V 4 bases and J 0 bases, with 16 bases left between them. CDR3 amino acids: CASSPGERSANYGYTF. The CDR3 coding sequence is TGTGCCAGCAGCCCGGGGGAGAGATCAGCTAACTATGGCTACACCTTC.

This clone was counted a single time. This sequence joins TRBV9 and TRBJ2-3; D gene uncertain. Germline V gives CDR1 SGDLS, CDR2 YYNGEE. V gave up 0 bases and J gave up 5 bases, with 13 bases separating them. CDR3 length equals 15 residues. The CDR3 region has the DNA TGTGCCAGCAGCGTAGCGCCACTTCACGGAGATACGCAGTATTTT. Translating it yields CASSVAPLHGDTQYF.

This sequence joins TRBV9 and TRBJ2-3; 8 bases line up with TRBD2. CDR3 length: 19 amino acids. Germline assignment: CDR1 SGDLS and CDR2 YYNGEE. V shed 2 bases and J 4 bases; nucleotides not matched to a gene: 18. The CDR3 is CASSVSLSGGSLQPDTQYF. The CDR3, as DNA: TGTGCCAGCAGCGTGTCCCTTTCGGGAGGGTCCCTGCAGCCAGATACGCAGTATTTT.

This clone has a single count. This chain connects TRBV12-3 or TRBV12-4 to TRBJ1-1; maybe TRBD1 (6 bases). Trimming left V 9 bases short and J 9 bases short, with 14 bases between. The CDR3 loop spans 11 amino acids. The CDR3 loop is CASQKTGQAFF. The CDR3 DNA reads TGTGCCAGTCAAAAGACAGGACAAGCTTTCTTT.

J is TRBJ2-2 and V is TRBV5-1, with D possibly matching TRBD1 (5 bases). Trimming took off 5 bases at V and 4 bases at J, with 15 bases between the two ends. The CDR3 loop spans 15 amino acids. In germline, CDR1 is SGHRS, CDR2 YFSETQ. The CDR3 nucleotides read TGCGCCAGCAGTCGAACCTCAGGGTCCACCGGGGAGCTGTTTTTT. Amino acids: CASSRTSGSTGELFF.

The chain is built from TRBV25-1 and TRBJ1-1, with D perhaps TRBD1 (5 bases). Germline CDR1 is MGHDK and CDR2 is SYGVNS. The V end lost 2 bases, the J end lost 7 bases, and 11 bases lay between the germline ends. CDR3 length equals 13 residues. In DNA, the CDR3 is TGTGCCAGCAGTGAACAAGGGGTGGATGAAGCTTTCTTT. Protein: CASSEQGVDEAFF.

J is TRBJ1-1 and V is TRBV19; TRBD1 is a possible D gene (6 bases). The CDR3 is 16 residues long. Between the trimmed V and J ends, which lost 3 bases and 2 bases, there was a span of 16 bases. CDR1 is LNHDA, CDR2 SQIVND, per germline (reference sequence). Here the CDR3 DNA reads TGTGCCAGTAGTATGACTCGGGGGGCGATTAACACTGAAGCTTTCTTT. This sequence encodes CASSMTRGAINTEAFF.

This clone was recorded once. This rearrangement joins TRBV2 to TRBJ2-7, with 12 bases that match TRBD1. CDR3 length: 16 amino acids. Unmatched junction bases numbered 8, after V lost 1 base and J lost 7 bases. Germline CDR1 reads SNHLY; CDR2 reads FYNNEI. In nucleotides, the CDR3 is TGTGCCAGCAGTGAAGGGTGGGGACAGGGGGCTCGGGAGCAGTACTTC. Protein: CASSEGWGQGAREQYF.

The CDR3 protein is CASNRGSGGYNEQFF. For the CDR3, the DNA is TGTGCCAGCAACCGGGGTAGCGGGGGTTACAATGAGCAGTTCTTC. The chain links TRBV5-4 to TRBJ2-1; 9 bases agree with TRBD2. Per the germline V gene, CDR1 is SGHNT and CDR2 is YYREEE (reference sequence). The ends lost 6 bases at V and 4 bases at J; junction bases unmatched: 8. CDR3 length equals 15 residues.

As DNA, the CDR3 is TGTGCCAGCGGCCTTGACTATAATTCACCCCTCCACTTT. It specifies CASGLDYNSPLHF. The chain recombines TRBV9 with TRBJ1-6; D ambiguous. The V and J ends lost 7 bases and 3 bases respectively, with 8 bases between them. Germline lookup yields CDR1 SGDLS and CDR2 YYNGEE. There are 13 residues in the CDR3. Using reference TRBV9 and TRBJ1-6 for the parts outside the CDR3, the full variable domain is DSGVTQTPKHLITATGQRVTLRCSPRSGDLSVYWYQQSLDQGLQFLIQYYNGEERAKGNILERFSAQQFPDLHSELNLSSLELGDSALYFCASGLDYNSPLHFGNGTRLTVT.

This CDR3 reads CASQRRTTIQYF. CDR3 sequence (DNA): TGTGCCAGCCAGAGAAGGACTACGATTCAGTACTTC. The chain uses TRBV12-3 or TRBV12-4 and TRBJ2-4; a possible D gene is TRBD2 (6 bases). The length of the CDR3 is 12 residues. Between the trimmed V and J ends, which lost 8 bases and 10 bases, there was a span of 15 bases.

CDR3: CASSLGTGYEQYF. The CDR3 DNA follows: TGTGCCAGCTCACTCGGGACAGGGTACGAGCAGTACTTC. This chain joins TRBV18 and TRBJ2-7; TRBD1 agrees at 9 bases. The CDR3 spans 13 residues. CDR1 is KGHSH and CDR2 is LQKENI in the germline V gene. J lost 4 bases, V lost 4 bases, and 2 bases had no gene match.